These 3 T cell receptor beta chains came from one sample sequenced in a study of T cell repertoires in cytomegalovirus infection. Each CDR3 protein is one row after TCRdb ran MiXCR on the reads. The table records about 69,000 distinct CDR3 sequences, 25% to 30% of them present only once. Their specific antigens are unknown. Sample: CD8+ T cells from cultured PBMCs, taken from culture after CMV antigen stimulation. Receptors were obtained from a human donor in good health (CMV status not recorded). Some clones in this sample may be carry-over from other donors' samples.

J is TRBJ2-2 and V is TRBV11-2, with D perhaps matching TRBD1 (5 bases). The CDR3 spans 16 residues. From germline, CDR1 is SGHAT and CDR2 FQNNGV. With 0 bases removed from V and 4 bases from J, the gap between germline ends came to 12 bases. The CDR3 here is CASSLEGRAGTGELFF. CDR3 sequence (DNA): TGTGCCAGCAGCTTAGAGGGCAGGGCTGGCACCGGGGAGCTGTTTTTT.

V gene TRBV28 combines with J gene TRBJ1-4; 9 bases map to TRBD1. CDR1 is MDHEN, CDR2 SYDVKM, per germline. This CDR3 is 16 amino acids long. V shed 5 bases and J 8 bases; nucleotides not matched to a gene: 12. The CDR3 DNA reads TGTGCCAGCAGTCCAATAGGGGGGACAGGGAACGAAAAACTGTTTTTT. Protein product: CASSPIGGTGNEKLFF.

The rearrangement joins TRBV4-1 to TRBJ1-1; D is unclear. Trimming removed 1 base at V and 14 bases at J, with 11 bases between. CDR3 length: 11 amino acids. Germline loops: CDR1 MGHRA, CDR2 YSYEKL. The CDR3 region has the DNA TGCGCCAGCAGCCAAGGGTGGGGAGTGTTCTTT. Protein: CASSQGWGVFF.